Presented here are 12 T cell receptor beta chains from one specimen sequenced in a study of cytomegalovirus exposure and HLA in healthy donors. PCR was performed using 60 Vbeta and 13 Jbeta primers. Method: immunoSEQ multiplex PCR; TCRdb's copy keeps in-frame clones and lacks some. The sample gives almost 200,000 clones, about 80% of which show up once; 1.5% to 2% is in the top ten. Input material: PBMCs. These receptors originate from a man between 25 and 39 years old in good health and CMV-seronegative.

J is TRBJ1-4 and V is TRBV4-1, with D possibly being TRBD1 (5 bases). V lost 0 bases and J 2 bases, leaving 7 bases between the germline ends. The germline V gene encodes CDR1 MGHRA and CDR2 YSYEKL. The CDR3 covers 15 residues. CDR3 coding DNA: TGCGCCAGCAGCCAAGAACACAGGACTAATGAAAAACTGTTTTTT. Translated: CASSQEHRTNEKLFF.

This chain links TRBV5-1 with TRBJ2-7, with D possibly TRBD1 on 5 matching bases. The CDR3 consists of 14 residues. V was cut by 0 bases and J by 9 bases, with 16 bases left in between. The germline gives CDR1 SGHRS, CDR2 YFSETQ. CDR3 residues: CASSLGQTMPRQYF. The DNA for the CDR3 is TGCGCCAGCAGCTTGGGACAGACCATGCCTCGGCAGTACTTC.

The CDR3 DNA reads as TGCGCCAGCAGATGGGCTGTCCCCTACAATGAGCAGTTCTTC. Protein sequence: CASRWAVPYNEQFF. The chain uses TRBV4-1 and TRBJ2-1; D gene ambiguous. There are 14 residues in the CDR3. Per the germline V gene, CDR1 is MGHRA and CDR2 is YSYEKL. Trimming stripped 6 bases from V and 2 bases from J, with 11 bases between.

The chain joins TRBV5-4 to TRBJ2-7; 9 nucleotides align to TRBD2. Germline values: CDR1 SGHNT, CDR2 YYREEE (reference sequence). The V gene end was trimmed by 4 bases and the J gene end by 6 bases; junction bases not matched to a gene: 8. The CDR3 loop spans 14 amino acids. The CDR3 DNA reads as TGTGCCAGCAGCCTGGGTAGCGGGAGTGGCGAGCAGTACTTC. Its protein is CASSLGSGSGEQYF.

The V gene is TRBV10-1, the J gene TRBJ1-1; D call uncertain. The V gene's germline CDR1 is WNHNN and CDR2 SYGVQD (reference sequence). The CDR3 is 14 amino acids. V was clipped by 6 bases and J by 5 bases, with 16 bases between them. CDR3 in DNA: TGCGCCAGCAGCTCCGACTGGCAGAGAACTGAAGCTTTCTTT. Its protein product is CASSSDWQRTEAFF.

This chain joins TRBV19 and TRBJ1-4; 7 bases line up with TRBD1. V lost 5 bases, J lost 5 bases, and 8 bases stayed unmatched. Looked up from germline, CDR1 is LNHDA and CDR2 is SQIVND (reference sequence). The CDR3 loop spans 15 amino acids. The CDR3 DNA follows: TGTGCCAGTAGTCAAACCGGGACAGTCAATGAAAAACTGTTTTTT. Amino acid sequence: CASSQTGTVNEKLFF.

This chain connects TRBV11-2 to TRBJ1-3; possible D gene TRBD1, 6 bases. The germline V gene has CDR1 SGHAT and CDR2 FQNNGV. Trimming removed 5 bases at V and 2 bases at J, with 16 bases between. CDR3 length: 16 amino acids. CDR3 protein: CASSPPLQGTGNTIYF. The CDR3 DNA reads TGTGCCAGCAGCCCACCGTTACAGGGAACTGGAAACACCATATATTTT.

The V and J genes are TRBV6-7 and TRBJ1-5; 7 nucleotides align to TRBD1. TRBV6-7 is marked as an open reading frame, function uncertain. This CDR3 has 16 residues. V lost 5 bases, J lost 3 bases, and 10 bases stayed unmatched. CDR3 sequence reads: CASSDRDSPANQPQHF. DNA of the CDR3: TGTGCCAGCAGTGACCGGGACAGTCCCGCCAATCAGCCCCAGCATTTT.

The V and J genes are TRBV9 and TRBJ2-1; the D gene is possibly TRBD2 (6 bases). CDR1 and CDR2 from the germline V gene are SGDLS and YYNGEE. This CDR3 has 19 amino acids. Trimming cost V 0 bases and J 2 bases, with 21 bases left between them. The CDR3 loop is CASSVGTTRGSGPYNEQFF. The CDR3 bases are TGTGCCAGCAGCGTAGGGACTACCCGCGGGTCGGGGCCCTACAATGAGCAGTTCTTC.

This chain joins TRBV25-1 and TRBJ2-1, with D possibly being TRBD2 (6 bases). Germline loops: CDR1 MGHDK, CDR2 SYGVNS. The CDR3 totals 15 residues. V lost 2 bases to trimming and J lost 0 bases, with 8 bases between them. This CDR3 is CASSEEGGSYNEQFF. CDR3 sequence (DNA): TGTGCCAGCAGTGAAGAGGGAGGCTCCTACAATGAGCAGTTCTTC. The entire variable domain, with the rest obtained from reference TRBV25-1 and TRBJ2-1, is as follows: EADIYQTPRYLVIGTGKKITLECSQTMGHDKMYWYQQDPGMELHLIHYSYGVNSTEKGDLSSESTVSRIRTEHFPLTLESARPSHTSQYLCASSEEGGSYNEQFFGPGTRLTVL.

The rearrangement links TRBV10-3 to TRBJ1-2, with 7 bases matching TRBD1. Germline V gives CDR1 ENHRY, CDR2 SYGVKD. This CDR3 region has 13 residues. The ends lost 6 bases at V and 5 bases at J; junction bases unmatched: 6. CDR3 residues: CAISQDRLYGYTF. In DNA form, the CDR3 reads TGTGCCATCAGCCAGGACAGGTTGTATGGCTACACCTTC.

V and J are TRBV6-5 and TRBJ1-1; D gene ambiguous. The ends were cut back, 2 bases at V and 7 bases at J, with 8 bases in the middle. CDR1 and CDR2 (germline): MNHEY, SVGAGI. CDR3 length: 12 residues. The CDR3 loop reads CASSYPGREAFF. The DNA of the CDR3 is TGTGCCAGCAGTTACCCAGGCCGTGAAGCTTTCTTT.